Given below is one TCR beta chain in context. Per the original methods: The assay estimated nucleated cells by amplifying reference gene primers. Produced via immunoSEQ multiplex PCR; TCRdb's table is partial and in-frame only. Clone size and V and J calls were adopted from that table, with D and trimming inferred from the DNA. Among 150,000 to 200,000 clones listed, approximately 90% were seen once. The data are from a study of blood T cell repertoires in COVID-19. Looking at the study overall: Nucleic acid was either cDNA or gDNA, and it came from T cells, B-cell-depleted T cells, or PBMCs.

Germline V gene lookup returns CDR1 SGHRS and CDR2 YFSETQ. The ends were cut back, 4 bases at V and 1 base at J, with 15 bases in the middle. The CDR3 has 16 amino acids. The chain employs TRBV5-1 and TRBJ2-1; D possibly corresponds to TRBD2 (6 bases). This TCR derives from a man younger than 35 with acute or convalescent COVID-19. The material sequenced was peripheral blood. The CDR3 region has the DNA TGCGCCAGCAGCCCGACTAGTGCCGGATCCTACAATGAGCAGTTCTTC. Translating gives CASSPTSAGSYNEQFF.